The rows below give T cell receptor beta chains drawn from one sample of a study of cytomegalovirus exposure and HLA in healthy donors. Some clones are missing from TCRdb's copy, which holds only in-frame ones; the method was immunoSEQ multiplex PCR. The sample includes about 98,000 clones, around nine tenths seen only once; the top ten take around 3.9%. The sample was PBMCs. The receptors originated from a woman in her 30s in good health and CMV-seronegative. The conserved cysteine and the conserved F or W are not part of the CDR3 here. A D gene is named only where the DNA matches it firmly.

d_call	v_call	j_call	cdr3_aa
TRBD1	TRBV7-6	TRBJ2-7	ASSLIGTGGEQY
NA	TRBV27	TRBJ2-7	ASSLSTVFSHEQY
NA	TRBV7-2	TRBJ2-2	ASSLNRNTGELF
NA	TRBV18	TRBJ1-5	ASSSQGLGPQH
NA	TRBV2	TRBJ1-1	ASGGVRNTEAF
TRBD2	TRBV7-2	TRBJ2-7	ASSPRASGRYEQY
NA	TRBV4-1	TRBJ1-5	ASSQVALGEPQH
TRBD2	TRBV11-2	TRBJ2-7	ASSLESSGRPYEQY
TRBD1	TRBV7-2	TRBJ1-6	ASSLGQGGSPLH
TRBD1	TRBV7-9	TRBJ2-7	ASSFSDRAYEQY
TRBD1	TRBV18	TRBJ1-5	ASSPREGGEDQPQH
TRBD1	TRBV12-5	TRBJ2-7	ASGLVLGTGSNSYEQY
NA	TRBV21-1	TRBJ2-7	ASSRAGTGDTYEQY
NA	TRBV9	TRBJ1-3	ASSRQNGGNTIY
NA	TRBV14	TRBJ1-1	ASSQAVQGRPEAF
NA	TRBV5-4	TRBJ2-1	ASSLSRRAEEQF
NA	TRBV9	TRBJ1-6	ASSVARGRGRHSPLH
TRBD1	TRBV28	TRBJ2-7	ASSFGDSFLYEQY
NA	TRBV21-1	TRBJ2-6	ASSRRQIHIIPGANVLT
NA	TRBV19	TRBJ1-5	ASMGPRGNQPQH
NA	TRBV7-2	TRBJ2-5	ASSRDKETQY
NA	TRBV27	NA	ASSLSYGTSTYEQY
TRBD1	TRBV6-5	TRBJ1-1	ASRPPGGNTEAF
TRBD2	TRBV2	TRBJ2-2	ASSFSGNVVGELF
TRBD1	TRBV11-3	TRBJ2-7	ASSLAGTGSYEQY
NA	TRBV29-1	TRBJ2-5	STAAGKGKGETQY
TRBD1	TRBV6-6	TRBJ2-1	ASRTGTGYHEQF
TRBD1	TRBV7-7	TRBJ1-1	ASKTDRENTEAF
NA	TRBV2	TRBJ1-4	ASSTGDGEKLF
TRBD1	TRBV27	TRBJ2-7	ASSMGQGDYEQY
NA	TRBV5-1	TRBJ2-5	ASSSLGKETQY
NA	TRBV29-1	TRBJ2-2	SVLQFANTGELF
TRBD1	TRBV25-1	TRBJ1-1	ASSRTGGALTEAF
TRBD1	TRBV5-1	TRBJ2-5	ASTLMGTGVGTQY
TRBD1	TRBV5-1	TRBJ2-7	ASSTTGKSEQY
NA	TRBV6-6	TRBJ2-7	ASSSPGSYYEQY
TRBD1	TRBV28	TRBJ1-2	ASSLQGANYGYT
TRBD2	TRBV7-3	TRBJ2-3	ASSLAGVADTQY
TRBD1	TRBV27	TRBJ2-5	ASSLGQGAWETQY
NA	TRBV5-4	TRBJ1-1	ASTEVGVTEAF
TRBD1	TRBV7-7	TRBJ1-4	ASRRQGASGTNEKLF
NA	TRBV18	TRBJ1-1	ASSPSNTEAF
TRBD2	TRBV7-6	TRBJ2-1	ASSLYSGGSASSYNEQF